Each of the 24 T cell receptor beta chains below was sequenced from the same sample in a study of blood T cell repertoires in COVID-19. The assay was immunoSEQ multiplex PCR, and TCRdb's table has in-frame clones only and misses some. The sample shows about 220,000 clones, approximately 85% of them seen only once. Sequences were obtained from peripheral blood. Source of these receptors: a middle-aged man who had recovered from COVID-19.

The rearrangement links TRBV2 to TRBJ2-5; 7 bases are a match to TRBD2. The CDR3 runs 19 residues. The V segment lost 4 bases and the J segment 1 base; nucleotides outside the gene matches: 18. Looked up from germline, CDR1 is SNHLY and CDR2 is FYNNEI. CDR3: CASSVGGYLGAAIQETQYF. CDR3 coding DNA: TGTGCCAGCAGTGTCGGGGGGTATCTCGGTGCAGCGATCCAAGAGACCCAGTACTTC. The full variable domain, with the rest looked up from reference TRBV2 and TRBJ2-5, is EPEVTQTPSHQVTQMGQEVILRCVPISNHLYFYWYRQILGQKVEFLVSFYNNEISEKSEIFDDQFSVERPDGSNFTLKIRSTKLEDSAMYFCASSVGGYLGAAIQETQYFGPGTRLLVL.

The V call is TRBV3-1 (or the pseudogene TRBV3-2), the J call TRBJ2-1, with 12 bases matching TRBD2. There are 17 residues in the CDR3. After removal of 0 bases from V and 7 bases from J, the junction contained 7 bases not matched to a gene. Germline V gives CDR1 LGHDT, CDR2 YNNKEL (reference sequence). The CDR3 region has the DNA TGTGCCAGCAGCCAAGATCGGCCTAGCGGGAGGGGGAATGAGCAGTTCTTC. Protein product: CASSQDRPSGRGNEQFF.

The rearrangement joins TRBV28 to TRBJ1-1; D is unresolved. Trimming stripped 7 bases from V and 4 bases from J, with 13 bases between. This CDR3 has 13 residues. Germline-derived CDR1 and CDR2 are MDHEN and SYDVKM. The CDR3 loop is CASIERGGTEAFF. CDR3 sequence (DNA): TGTGCCAGCATCGAACGGGGAGGCACTGAAGCTTTCTTT.

This clone was recorded a few times. The chain couples TRBV29-1 to TRBJ2-3; 9 bases align to TRBD1. The CDR3 sequence is 15 residues long. V was clipped by 4 bases and J by 3 bases; unmatched bases: 8. Germline V gives CDR1 SQVTM, CDR2 ANQGSEA. The CDR3: CSVVPTGGGTDTQYF. The CDR3, as DNA: TGCAGCGTTGTGCCGACAGGGGGTGGGACAGATACGCAGTATTTT.

The gene calls are TRBV19 and TRBJ2-1, with 7 bases identical to TRBD1. V was pared by 3 bases and J by 2 bases, with 4 bases of the junction left unmatched. Per germline, CDR1 LNHDA and CDR2 SQIVND (reference sequence). This CDR3 spans 15 amino acids. DNA for the CDR3: TGTGCCAGTAGTATGGGACAGAGGACCTACAATGAGCAGTTCTTC. Amino acid sequence: CASSMGQRTYNEQFF.

The chain uses TRBV7-8 and TRBJ2-2, with D possibly TRBD2 on 6 matching bases. Per germline, CDR1 SGHVS and CDR2 FQNEAQ. This CDR3 region has 16 residues. V dropped 2 bases and J dropped 1 base, with 11 bases sitting between them. CDR3 in DNA: TGTGCCAGCAGCTTACAGGGTAGCGGGAACACCGGGGAGCTGTTTTTT. It translates to CASSLQGSGNTGELFF. Together with reference TRBV7-8 and TRBJ2-2, the CDR3 gives the full variable domain: GAGVSQSPRYKVAKRGQDVALRCDPISGHVSLFWYQQALGQGPEFLTYFQNEAQLDKSGLPSDRFFAERPEGSVSTLKIQRTQQEDSAVYLCASSLQGSGNTGELFFGEGSRLTVL.

The rearrangement uses TRBV19 and TRBJ2-5, with TRBD2 as a possible D gene (5 bases). The V end was cut by 5 bases, the J end by 1 base, with 11 bases between. The germline CDR1 and CDR2 sequences are LNHDA and SQIVND (reference sequence). This CDR3 comprises 14 residues. The DNA of the CDR3 is TGTGCCAGTAGTGGGTTAGCGATCCAAGAGACCCAGTACTTC. Amino acid sequence: CASSGLAIQETQYF.

The chain uses TRBV28 and TRBJ2-3; TRBD2 agrees at 7 bases. V gave up 6 bases and J gave up 7 bases; unmatched junction bases: 19. Germline CDR1 MDHEN, CDR2 SYDVKM. The CDR3 has 17 amino acids. CDR3 loop: CASSPTTPTSWVNTQYF. The CDR3 region has the DNA TGTGCCAGCAGCCCAACTACCCCGACTAGCTGGGTCAATACGCAGTATTTT.

This chain links TRBV5-5 with TRBJ1-4, with D uncertain. The CDR3 is 15 amino acids. Germline V lookup: CDR1 SGHKS, CDR2 YYEKEE (reference sequence). Between the trimmed V and J ends, which lost 0 bases and 0 bases, there was a span of 6 bases. CDR3 in DNA: TGTGCCAGCAGCTTGGGGCATGCAACTAATGAAAAACTGTTTTTT. This encodes CASSLGHATNEKLFF.

The chain recombines TRBV12-3 or TRBV12-4 with TRBJ2-7; weak D call: TRBD2 (6 bases). V lost 4 bases, J lost 7 bases, and 14 bases lay in between. The CDR3 is made up of 13 amino acids. DNA of the CDR3: TGTGCCAGCAGTTGGGGGGACTCGGGGGAGCAGTACTTC. Its protein is CASSWGDSGEQYF.

This clone was seen more than once but under ten times. The chain has TRBV28 and TRBJ1-5, with 7 nucleotides matching TRBD1. After removal of 5 bases from V and 4 bases from J, the junction contained 8 bases not matched to a gene. This CDR3 is built from 15 residues. CDR1 is MDHEN and CDR2 is SYDVKM in the germline V gene. The CDR3 DNA reads as TGTGCCAGCAGTCGACAGGACAGGAGAAATCAGCCCCAGCATTTT. Protein sequence: CASSRQDRRNQPQHF.

This chain joins TRBV5-1 and TRBJ2-4; possibly TRBD2 for D (6 bases). V dropped 2 bases and J dropped 1 base, with 13 bases sitting between them. This CDR3 comprises 16 residues. CDR1 and CDR2 (germline): SGHRS, YFSETQ. The CDR3 sequence is CASSFDGGAAKNIQYF. For the CDR3, the DNA is TGCGCCAGCAGCTTCGACGGCGGGGCGGCCAAAAACATTCAGTACTTC. The full variable domain, its missing parts supplied by reference TRBV5-1 and TRBJ2-4, is KAGVTQTPRYLIKTRGQQVTLSCSPISGHRSVSWYQQTPGQGLQFLFEYFSETQRNKGNFPGRFSGRQFSNSRSEMNVSTLELGDSALYLCASSFDGGAAKNIQYFGAGTRLSVL.

This CDR3 is CASRRQGYEQYF. In nucleotides, the CDR3 is TGTGCCAGCAGACGACAGGGGTACGAGCAGTACTTC. The rearrangement joins TRBV6-5 to TRBJ2-7, with 8 bases identical to TRBD1. The CDR3 sequence is 12 residues long. Germline loops: CDR1 MNHEY, CDR2 SVGAGI. V dropped 6 bases and J dropped 4; count of bases not matched to a gene: 2.

The V gene is TRBV19, the J gene TRBJ2-2, with 11 bases aligning to TRBD2. Germline assignment: CDR1 LNHDA and CDR2 SQIVND (reference sequence). The length of the CDR3 is 14 residues. Trimming removed 10 bases from V and 3 bases from J; junction bases left unmatched: 4. The CDR3 spells CATGTSGYTGELFF. DNA of the CDR3: TGTGCCACCGGGACTAGCGGATACACCGGGGAGCTGTTTTTT.

The rearrangement joins TRBV2 to TRBJ1-2, with TRBD1 as a possible D gene (6 bases). CDR1 is SNHLY and CDR2 is FYNNEI in the germline V gene. The V end lost 5 bases, the J end lost 4 bases, and 14 bases lay between the germline ends. The CDR3 has 14 amino acids. The chain's CDR3 is CASSPSGDTYGYTF. CDR3 bases: TGTGCCAGCAGTCCGTCAGGGGATACCTATGGCTACACCTTC.

V and J are TRBV7-2 and TRBJ1-4, with 8 nucleotides matching TRBD1. Germline-derived CDR1 and CDR2 are SGHTA and FQGNSA. The CDR3 consists of 13 residues. With 5 bases clipped from V and 17 bases from J, the junction kept 13 bases outside the gene matches. The CDR3 DNA follows: TGTGCCAGCAGCCGGTCGTTTGGACAGGGCCCTTTTTTT. Translation gives CASSRSFGQGPFF.

V usage is TRBV5-8 and J usage is TRBJ2-2, with 9 bases matching TRBD1. The CDR3 covers 14 residues. Germline trimming cut 6 bases from V and 1 base from J; bases unmatched to any gene: 1. Germline values: CDR1 SGHTS, CDR2 YDEGEE. The CDR3 is CASMGQGNTGELFF. Written as DNA, the CDR3 is TGTGCCAGCATGGGACAGGGGAACACCGGGGAGCTGTTTTTT.

The chain carries TRBV27 and TRBJ2-3; TRBD1 aligns across 12 bases. CDR3 length: 15 amino acids. V shed 4 bases and J 8 bases; nucleotides not matched to a gene: 7. CDR1 is MNHEY, CDR2 SMNVEV, per germline (reference sequence). The CDR3 nucleotides are TGTGCCAGCAGTTGGGACAGGGGGCTGGAGGGTACGCAGTATTTT. Amino acids: CASSWDRGLEGTQYF.

CDR3 residues: CASSLSEVRSGGYTF. The CDR3 DNA sequence: TGTGCCAGCAGCCTGTCAGAAGTGAGATCGGGAGGCTACACCTTC. This rearrangement joins TRBV7-9 to TRBJ1-2, with unresolved D. V was pared by 5 bases and J by 8 bases, with 21 bases between. Germline CDR1 SEHNR, CDR2 FQNEAQ (reference sequence). The CDR3 spans 15 residues. The complete variable domain, with remaining parts taken from reference TRBV7-9 and TRBJ1-2, reads DTGVSQNPRHKITKRGQNVTFRCDPISEHNRLYWYRQTLGQGPEFLTYFQNEAQLEKSRLLSDRFSAERPKGSFSTLEIQRTEQGDSAMYLCASSLSEVRSGGYTFGSGTRLTVV.

The J gene is TRBJ2-3, the V gene TRBV10-2; TRBD1 agrees at 8 bases. Germline V gene sequence: CDR1 WSHSY, CDR2 SAAADI. This CDR3 is 14 amino acids long. V was clipped by 7 bases and J by 2 bases; unmatched bases: 5. DNA of the CDR3: TGCGCCAGCATTCGACAGGGGAACACAGATACGCAGTATTTT. Its protein product is CASIRQGNTDTQYF.

The chain carries TRBV18 and TRBJ1-1; D is unresolved. This CDR3 comprises 15 residues. V lost 3 bases, J lost 3 bases, and 14 bases lay in between. Germline V lookup: CDR1 KGHSH, CDR2 LQKENI. The DNA of the CDR3 is TGTGCCAGCTCACCGTCCCTATCTGCGGACACTGAAGCTTTCTTT. This translates into CASSPSLSADTEAFF.

The chain joins TRBV7-2 to TRBJ1-5; 9 nucleotides agree with TRBD1. Looked up from germline, CDR1 is SGHTA and CDR2 is FQGNSA. J gave up 2 bases and V 5 bases, and 7 bases lay outside the gene matches. This CDR3 contains 16 residues. The CDR3 region has the DNA TGTGCCAGCAGCCCACAGGGGGCGGTCGGCAATCAGCCCCAGCATTTT. Translation gives CASSPQGAVGNQPQHF.

This chain uses TRBV11-2 with TRBJ1-4, with 10 bases lining up with TRBD1. The CDR3 extends over 16 amino acids. The J segment lost 7 bases and the V segment lost 3 bases, leaving 8 bases of the junction unmatched. CDR1 and CDR2 from the germline V gene are SGHAT and FQNNGV. The CDR3 DNA is TGTGCCAGCAGCTTCTTCCTCGGGACAGGGGTTGAAAAACTGTTTTTT. Translated: CASSFFLGTGVEKLFF.

The chain combines TRBV5-1 with TRBJ2-5; D uncertain. The CDR3 covers 12 residues. Germline values: CDR1 SGHRS, CDR2 YFSETQ. Trimming cost V 4 bases and J 5 bases, with 9 bases left between them. The DNA for the CDR3 is TGCGCCAGCAGCCCGGAGACTGAGACCCAGTACTTC. Translating gives CASSPETETQYF.